Listed below are T cell receptor beta chains from one sample, sequenced in a study of vaccination and CD4 T cells after COVID-19. Their antigens remain unidentified. TCRdb fed the PCR reads into MiXCR, producing one record per CDR3 protein. The table includes 4,800 or so distinct CDR3 sequences, 28% detected once. Source material: CD4+ T cells from blood, cultured in vitro. All receptors come from a human donor in good health. The CDR3 runs from the conserved cysteine through the conserved F or W. Each record gives: clone size, J gene, V gene, D gene, CDR3 DNA, CDR3 protein. A D gene is named only where the DNA matches it firmly. Size tells how often a clone was seen (once, few, many) or the class of an expanded clone, and some rows leave it out.

abundance: once; j_gene: TRBJ2-5; v_gene: TRBV19; d_gene: TRBD2; CDR3nt: TGTGCCAGTAGTCCGCTAGCGGGGGGGCCTATCGGACAAGAGACCCAGTACTTC; CDR3aa: CASSPLAGGPIGQETQYF
abundance: once; j_gene: TRBJ2-3; v_gene: TRBV12-3/TRBV12-4; d_gene: -; CDR3nt: TGTGCCAGCAGTTTAGCGGGGGGGCTAACAGATACGCAGTATTTT; CDR3aa: CASSLAGGLTDTQYF
abundance: -; j_gene: TRBJ2-7; v_gene: TRBV27; d_gene: TRBD1; CDR3nt: TGTGCCAGCAGTTCGCCGGGACAGACGCACGAGCAGTACTTC; CDR3aa: CASSSPGQTHEQYF
abundance: few; j_gene: TRBJ1-2; v_gene: TRBV5-1; d_gene: -; CDR3nt: TGCGCCAGCAGTCCGGGCCCTGCTAACTATGGCTACACCTTC; CDR3aa: CASSPGPANYGYTF
abundance: -; j_gene: TRBJ1-6; v_gene: TRBV15; d_gene: -; CDR3nt: TGTGCCACCAGCAGAGATCTAACGGGGGGAGGTTCACCCCTCCACTTT; CDR3aa: CATSRDLTGGGSPLHF
abundance: few; j_gene: TRBJ1-2; v_gene: TRBV5-1; d_gene: TRBD1; CDR3nt: TGCGCCAGCAGCTTGGGAGGACAGGGAACGAACTATGGCTACACCTTC; CDR3aa: CASSLGGQGTNYGYTF
abundance: few; j_gene: TRBJ1-5; v_gene: TRBV7-9; d_gene: TRBD1; CDR3nt: TGTGCCAGCAGCTTAGCGCAGGGGGCGAGCAATCAGCCCCAGCATTTT; CDR3aa: CASSLAQGASNQPQHF
abundance: medium-sized; j_gene: TRBJ1-2; v_gene: TRBV20-1; d_gene: -; CDR3nt: TGCAGTGCTTCATGGTCCGAACATGGCTACACCTTC; CDR3aa: CSASWSEHGYTF
abundance: medium-sized; j_gene: TRBJ1-3; v_gene: TRBV20-1; d_gene: -; CDR3nt: TGCAGTGCCAGCTTATGGAACACCATATATTTT; CDR3aa: CSASLWNTIYF
abundance: few; j_gene: TRBJ1-5; v_gene: TRBV20-1; d_gene: -; CDR3nt: TGCAGTGCTAGACACGGGGGGGGCAATCAGCCCCAGCATTTT; CDR3aa: CSARHGGGNQPQHF
abundance: -; j_gene: TRBJ2-7; v_gene: TRBV9; d_gene: -; CDR3nt: TGTGCCAGCAGCGTTTCGGCAGGAGCCCACGAGCAGTACTTC; CDR3aa: CASSVSAGAHEQYF
abundance: -; j_gene: TRBJ1-1; v_gene: TRBV7-9; d_gene: -; CDR3nt: TGTGCCAGCAGCCAAGGAGGTACTGAAGCTTTCTTT; CDR3aa: CASSQGGTEAFF
abundance: few; j_gene: TRBJ2-5; v_gene: TRBV7-9; d_gene: -; CDR3nt: TGTGCCAGCAGCCCGAGGTTGGGAGAGACCCAGTACTTC; CDR3aa: CASSPRLGETQYF
abundance: few; j_gene: TRBJ2-5; v_gene: TRBV6-1; d_gene: TRBD2; CDR3nt: TGTGCCAGCAGTCGACTAGCGGGGGAACAAGAGACCCAGTACTTC; CDR3aa: CASSRLAGEQETQYF
abundance: few; j_gene: TRBJ1-2; v_gene: TRBV20-1; d_gene: -; CDR3nt: TGCAGTGCTAGAGACAGCCCCTTGGGCGGCTACACCTTC; CDR3aa: CSARDSPLGGYTF
abundance: few; j_gene: TRBJ1-5; v_gene: TRBV11-2; d_gene: -; CDR3nt: TGTGCCAGCAGCTTAACGGGACTTTCCAATCAGCCCCAGCATTTT; CDR3aa: CASSLTGLSNQPQHF
abundance: -; j_gene: TRBJ1-6; v_gene: TRBV5-1; d_gene: TRBD1; CDR3nt: TGCGCCAGCAGCCTGGAGGCCCCGGGACAGGAAAATTCACCCCTCCACTTT; CDR3aa: CASSLEAPGQENSPLHF
abundance: few; j_gene: TRBJ1-6; v_gene: TRBV20-1; d_gene: -; CDR3nt: TGCAGTGCTAGAGGGGGGGGGGATAGTTCACCCCTCCACTTT; CDR3aa: CSARGGGDSSPLHF
abundance: -; j_gene: TRBJ2-7; v_gene: TRBV7-8; d_gene: -; CDR3nt: TGTGCCAGCAGCTTAGTACAATACTACGAGCAGTACTTC; CDR3aa: CASSLVQYYEQYF
abundance: once; j_gene: TRBJ2-3; v_gene: TRBV5-1; d_gene: TRBD1; CDR3nt: TGCGCCAGCAGCTCTGATGGGACAGGGGGAGCGGATACGCAGTATTTT; CDR3aa: CASSSDGTGGADTQYF
abundance: -; j_gene: TRBJ2-7; v_gene: TRBV7-9; d_gene: -; CDR3nt: TGTGCCAGCAGCTTAGACGGGGCCGAGCAGTACTTC; CDR3aa: CASSLDGAEQYF
abundance: -; j_gene: TRBJ1-1; v_gene: TRBV20-1; d_gene: TRBD1; CDR3nt: TGCAGTGCGCACGACAGGGGGAAGGGAGTCACTGAAGCTTTCTTT; CDR3aa: CSAHDRGKGVTEAFF
abundance: -; j_gene: TRBJ1-1; v_gene: TRBV6-2/TRBV6-3; d_gene: -; CDR3nt: TGTGCCAGCAGATCGGTGAACACTGAAGCTTTCTTT; CDR3aa: CASRSVNTEAFF
abundance: few; j_gene: TRBJ2-7; v_gene: TRBV10-3; d_gene: -; CDR3nt: TGTGCCATCAGCTCCATGGCGGGGTCGAATGAGCAGTACTTC; CDR3aa: CAISSMAGSNEQYF
abundance: few; j_gene: TRBJ2-2; v_gene: TRBV6-1; d_gene: TRBD2; CDR3nt: TGTGCCACCCCGCCCCAAGCGGGGGGGGTCACCGGGGAGCTGTTTTTT; CDR3aa: CATPPQAGGVTGELFF
abundance: -; j_gene: TRBJ2-1; v_gene: TRBV6-5; d_gene: TRBD2; CDR3nt: TGTGCCAGCAGTTGGACTAGCGCGAGGGAGCAGTTCTTC; CDR3aa: CASSWTSAREQFF
abundance: -; j_gene: TRBJ2-2; v_gene: TRBV25-1; d_gene: TRBD2; CDR3nt: TGTGCCAGCAGTGAATATTGGGGGGGAACCGGGGAGCTGTTTTTT; CDR3aa: CASSEYWGGTGELFF
abundance: -; j_gene: TRBJ1-1; v_gene: TRBV18; d_gene: -; CDR3nt: TGTGCCAGCTCACCATGGGGGAACACTGAAGCTTTCTTT; CDR3aa: CASSPWGNTEAFF
abundance: -; j_gene: TRBJ2-1; v_gene: TRBV7-8; d_gene: -; CDR3nt: TGTGCCAGTGGTTGGGGGACAACGGGCAATGAGCAGTTCTTC; CDR3aa: CASGWGTTGNEQFF
abundance: medium-sized; j_gene: TRBJ1-5; v_gene: TRBV6-1; d_gene: -; CDR3nt: TGTGCCAGCCTCAGGCCGGCAGGAGGAAATCAGCCCCAGCATTTT; CDR3aa: CASLRPAGGNQPQHF
abundance: -; j_gene: TRBJ2-5; v_gene: TRBV5-1; d_gene: TRBD2; CDR3nt: TGCGCCAGCAGCTCCGGGACTACCCAAGAGACCCAGTACTTC; CDR3aa: CASSSGTTQETQYF
abundance: few; j_gene: TRBJ1-1; v_gene: TRBV27; d_gene: -; CDR3nt: TGTGCCAGCAGTTCTCTTCTGGGGGGCACTGAAGCTTTCTTT; CDR3aa: CASSSLLGGTEAFF
abundance: medium-sized; j_gene: TRBJ1-1; v_gene: TRBV6-1; d_gene: -; CDR3nt: TGTGCCAGCAGCCGGATCGGGGACACTGAAGCTTTCTTT; CDR3aa: CASSRIGDTEAFF
abundance: few; j_gene: TRBJ1-1; v_gene: TRBV7-9; d_gene: TRBD1; CDR3nt: TGTGCCAGCAGATCGACAGGGATAGCCCTGAACACTGAAGCTTTCTTT; CDR3aa: CASRSTGIALNTEAFF
abundance: -; j_gene: TRBJ1-1; v_gene: TRBV14; d_gene: -; CDR3nt: TGTGCCAGCAGCCCCAAAGGAAAGGTGATGAACACTGAAGCTTTCTTT; CDR3aa: CASSPKGKVMNTEAFF
abundance: few; j_gene: TRBJ1-1; v_gene: TRBV12-3/TRBV12-4; d_gene: TRBD1; CDR3nt: TGTGCCAGCAGTTTACGGGACAGGGGTTTTGGCGCTTTCTTT; CDR3aa: CASSLRDRGFGAFF
abundance: -; j_gene: TRBJ2-1; v_gene: TRBV7-9; d_gene: -; CDR3nt: TGTGCCAGCAGCCCACAGGGCGGGCAAGAGCAGTTCTTC; CDR3aa: CASSPQGGQEQFF
abundance: few; j_gene: TRBJ1-5; v_gene: TRBV20-1; d_gene: -; CDR3nt: TGCAGTGTAACCCGACGGTATAGCAATCAGCCCCAGCATTTT; CDR3aa: CSVTRRYSNQPQHF
abundance: -; j_gene: TRBJ1-6; v_gene: TRBV3-1; d_gene: -; CDR3nt: TGTGCCAGCAGCCAAGATCTAGGCCCAAATTCACCCCTCCACTTT; CDR3aa: CASSQDLGPNSPLHF
abundance: -; j_gene: TRBJ2-1; v_gene: TRBV7-9; d_gene: TRBD1; CDR3nt: TGTGCCAGCAGCGCCCCCGGGACAGCATACAATGAGCAGTTCTTC; CDR3aa: CASSAPGTAYNEQFF
abundance: -; j_gene: TRBJ1-2; v_gene: TRBV29-1; d_gene: -; CDR3nt: TGCAGTGTCCTGGGCACTCCCTATGGCTACACCTTC; CDR3aa: CSVLGTPYGYTF
abundance: -; j_gene: TRBJ2-7; v_gene: TRBV5-1; d_gene: -; CDR3nt: TGCGCCAGCAGCTTACAAGCAGACGAGCAGTACTTC; CDR3aa: CASSLQADEQYF
abundance: few; j_gene: TRBJ1-1; v_gene: TRBV2; d_gene: TRBD1; CDR3nt: TGTGCCAGCAGCTGGGACAGGGGGCGGAACACTGAAGCTTTCTTT; CDR3aa: CASSWDRGRNTEAFF
abundance: -; j_gene: TRBJ2-1; v_gene: TRBV7-2; d_gene: TRBD2; CDR3nt: TGTGCCAGCAGCTTAGTCTGGACTAGCGGGGGGAACAATGAGCAGTTCTTC; CDR3aa: CASSLVWTSGGNNEQFF
abundance: -; j_gene: TRBJ1-4; v_gene: TRBV6-1; d_gene: TRBD1; CDR3nt: TGTGCCAGCAGCCCGGACAGGGGGCGAGGTGAAAAACTGTTTTTT; CDR3aa: CASSPDRGRGEKLFF
abundance: -; j_gene: TRBJ1-5; v_gene: TRBV5-1; d_gene: TRBD1; CDR3nt: TGCGCCAGCAGCTTGGGGGACAGCAGCAATCAGCCCCAGCATTTT; CDR3aa: CASSLGDSSNQPQHF
abundance: -; j_gene: TRBJ1-5; v_gene: TRBV18; d_gene: -; CDR3nt: TGTGCCAGCTCACCAGTTGGAGGTTACGATCAGCCCCAGCATTTT; CDR3aa: CASSPVGGYDQPQHF
abundance: few; j_gene: TRBJ2-5; v_gene: TRBV6-5; d_gene: -; CDR3nt: TGTGCCAGCAGTTACCACACACAAGAGACCCAGTACTTC; CDR3aa: CASSYHTQETQYF